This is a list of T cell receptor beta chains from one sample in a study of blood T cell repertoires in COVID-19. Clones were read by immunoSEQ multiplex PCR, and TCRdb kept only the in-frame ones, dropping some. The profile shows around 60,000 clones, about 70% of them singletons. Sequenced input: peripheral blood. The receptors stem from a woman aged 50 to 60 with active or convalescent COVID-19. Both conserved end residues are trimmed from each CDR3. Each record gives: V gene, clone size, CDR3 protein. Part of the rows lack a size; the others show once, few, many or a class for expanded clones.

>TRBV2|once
ASSEAVPGAGNNEQF
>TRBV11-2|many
ASSPSAGGPYEQY
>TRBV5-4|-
ASSSSGGRNTEAF
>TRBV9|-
ASSVAGQVQETQY
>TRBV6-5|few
ASGGNSPLH
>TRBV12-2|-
ASRLSGPGANTGELF
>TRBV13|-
ASSPNALVREQY
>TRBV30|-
AWGGGGYEQY
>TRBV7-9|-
ASSWGQGNTEAF
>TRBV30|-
AWEGPGYEQY
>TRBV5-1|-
ASSPGQGEYLNTGELF
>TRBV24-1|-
ATSDPGTGYT
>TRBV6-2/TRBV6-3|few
ASSPSAGRVFYEQY
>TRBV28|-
ASSRENTGELF
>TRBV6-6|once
ASSSGISGTYSPLH
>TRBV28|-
ASSPSSAGTDTQY
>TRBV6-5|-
ASSPQSRVGETQY
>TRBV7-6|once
ASSWTGGPYEQY
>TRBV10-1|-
ASSLYEQY
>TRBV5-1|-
ASSLGQGAAEAF
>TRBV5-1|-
ASSLELGHEQF
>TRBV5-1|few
ASSSSVAGANVLT
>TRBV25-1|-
ASSLSKTDSGANVLT
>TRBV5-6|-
ASSSEPGSNTYEQY
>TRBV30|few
AWSGETYGYT
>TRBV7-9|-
ASSNRLAVSYNEQF
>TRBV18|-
ASSPPYNSYEQY
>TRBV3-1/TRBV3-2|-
ASSHQNRVVY
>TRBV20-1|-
SARAAYEQY
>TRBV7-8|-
ASSTRRTSSHEQF
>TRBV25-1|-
ASRSPEGDNSPLH
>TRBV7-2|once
ASSFSRLAGEQF
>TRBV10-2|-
ASSADRMVSPLH
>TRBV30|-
AWSEGVGGYTGELF
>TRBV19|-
ASSVPISNQPQH
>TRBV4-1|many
ASSQEQTDSNTEAF
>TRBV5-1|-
ASSSSLAGPYEQY
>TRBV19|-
ASRGASGTVWGNTIY